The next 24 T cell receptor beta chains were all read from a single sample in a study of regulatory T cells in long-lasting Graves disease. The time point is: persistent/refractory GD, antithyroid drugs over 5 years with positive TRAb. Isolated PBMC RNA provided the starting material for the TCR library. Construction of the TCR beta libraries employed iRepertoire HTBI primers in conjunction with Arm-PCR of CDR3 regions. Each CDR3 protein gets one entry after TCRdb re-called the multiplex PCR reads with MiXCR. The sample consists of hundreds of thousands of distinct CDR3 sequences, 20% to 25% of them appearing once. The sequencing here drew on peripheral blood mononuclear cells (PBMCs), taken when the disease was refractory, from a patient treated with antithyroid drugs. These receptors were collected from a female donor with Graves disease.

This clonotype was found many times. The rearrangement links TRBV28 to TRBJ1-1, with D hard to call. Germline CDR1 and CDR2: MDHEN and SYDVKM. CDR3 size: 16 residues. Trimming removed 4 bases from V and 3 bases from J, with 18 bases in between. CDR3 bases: TGTGCCAGCAGTTCCTCCCGCCTCACTAGGTACACTGAAGCTTTCTTT. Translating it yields CASSSSRLTRYTEAFF.

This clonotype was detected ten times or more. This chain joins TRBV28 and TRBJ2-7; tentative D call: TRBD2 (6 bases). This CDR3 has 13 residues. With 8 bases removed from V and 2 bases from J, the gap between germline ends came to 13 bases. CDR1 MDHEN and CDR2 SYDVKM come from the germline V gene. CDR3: CASRPRGTYEQYF. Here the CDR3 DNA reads TGTGCCAGCCGACCGCGGGGAACCTACGAGCAGTACTTC.

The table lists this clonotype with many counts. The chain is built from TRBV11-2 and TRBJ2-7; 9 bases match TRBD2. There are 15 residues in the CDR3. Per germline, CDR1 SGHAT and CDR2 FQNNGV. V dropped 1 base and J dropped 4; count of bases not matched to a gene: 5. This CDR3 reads CASSLGSGGGYEQYF. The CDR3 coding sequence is TGTGCCAGCAGCTTAGGTAGCGGGGGAGGTTACGAGCAGTACTTC. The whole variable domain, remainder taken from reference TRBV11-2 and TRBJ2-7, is EAGVAQSPRYKIIEKRQSVAFWCNPISGHATLYWYQQILGQGPKLLIQFQNNGVVDDSQLPKDRFSAERLKGVDSTLKIQPAKLEDSAVYLCASSLGSGGGYEQYFGPGTRLTVT.

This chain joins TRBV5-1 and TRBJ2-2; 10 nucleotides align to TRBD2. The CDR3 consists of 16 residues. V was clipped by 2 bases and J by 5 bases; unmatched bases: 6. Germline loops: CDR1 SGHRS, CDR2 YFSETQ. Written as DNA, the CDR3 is TGCGCCAGCAGCTTCCCTACTAGCGGGACAACCGGGGAGCTGTTTTTT. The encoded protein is CASSFPTSGTTGELFF.

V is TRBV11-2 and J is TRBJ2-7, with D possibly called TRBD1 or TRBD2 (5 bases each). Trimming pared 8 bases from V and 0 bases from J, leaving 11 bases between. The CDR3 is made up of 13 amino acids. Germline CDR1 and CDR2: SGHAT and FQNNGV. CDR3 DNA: TGTGCCAGCTCGAGAGGGGACTCCTACGAGCAGTACTTC. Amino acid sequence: CASSRGDSYEQYF.

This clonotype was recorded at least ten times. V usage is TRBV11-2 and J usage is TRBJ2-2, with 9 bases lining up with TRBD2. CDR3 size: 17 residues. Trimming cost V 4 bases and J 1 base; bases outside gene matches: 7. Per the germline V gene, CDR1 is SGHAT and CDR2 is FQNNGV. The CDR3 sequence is CASSSLQRGVNTGELFF. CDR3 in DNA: TGTGCCAGCAGCTCCTTACAGCGGGGGGTGAACACCGGGGAGCTGTTTTTT.

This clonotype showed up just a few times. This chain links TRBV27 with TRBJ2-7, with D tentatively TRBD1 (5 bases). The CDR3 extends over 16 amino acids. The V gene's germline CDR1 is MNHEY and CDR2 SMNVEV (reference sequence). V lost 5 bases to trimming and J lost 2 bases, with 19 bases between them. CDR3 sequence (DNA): TGTGCCAGCAGTCCTGTGGTTGTCAGGGTGACCTACGAGCAGTACTTC. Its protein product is CASSPVVVRVTYEQYF.

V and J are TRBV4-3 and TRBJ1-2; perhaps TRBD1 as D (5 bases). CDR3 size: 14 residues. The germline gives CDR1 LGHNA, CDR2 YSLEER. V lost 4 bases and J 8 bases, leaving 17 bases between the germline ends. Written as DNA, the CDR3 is TGCGCCAGCAGCCCCGCCCTGGGGCAGCAAGGCTACACCTTC. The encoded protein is CASSPALGQQGYTF.

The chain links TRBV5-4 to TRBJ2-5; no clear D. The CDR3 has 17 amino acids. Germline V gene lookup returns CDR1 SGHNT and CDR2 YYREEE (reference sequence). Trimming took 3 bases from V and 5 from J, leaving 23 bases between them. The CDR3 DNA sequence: TGTGCCAGCAGCTCCGGAAACCCCCTACTTCCACCGGAGACCCAGTACTTC. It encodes CASSSGNPLLPPETQYF.

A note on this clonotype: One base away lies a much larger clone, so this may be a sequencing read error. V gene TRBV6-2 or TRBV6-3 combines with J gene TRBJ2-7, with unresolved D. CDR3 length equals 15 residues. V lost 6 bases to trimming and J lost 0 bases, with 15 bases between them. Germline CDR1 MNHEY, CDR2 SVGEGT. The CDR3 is CASRGVSWSSYEQYF. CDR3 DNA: TGTGCCAGCAGGGGTGTCAGTTGGAGCTCCTACGAGCAGTACTTC.

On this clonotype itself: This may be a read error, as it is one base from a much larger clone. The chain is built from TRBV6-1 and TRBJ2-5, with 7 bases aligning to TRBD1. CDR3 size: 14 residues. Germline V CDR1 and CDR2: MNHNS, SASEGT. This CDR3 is CASTGLQGKETRYF. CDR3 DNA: TGTGCCAGCACCGGATTACAGGGGAAAGAGACCCGGTACTTC.

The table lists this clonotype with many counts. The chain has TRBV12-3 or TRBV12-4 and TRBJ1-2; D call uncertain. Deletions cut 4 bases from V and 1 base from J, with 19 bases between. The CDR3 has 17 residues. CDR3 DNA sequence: TGTGCCAGCAGTTCTCCCAAACTCAGACCGAGTAACTATGGCTACACCTTC. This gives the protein CASSSPKLRPSNYGYTF.

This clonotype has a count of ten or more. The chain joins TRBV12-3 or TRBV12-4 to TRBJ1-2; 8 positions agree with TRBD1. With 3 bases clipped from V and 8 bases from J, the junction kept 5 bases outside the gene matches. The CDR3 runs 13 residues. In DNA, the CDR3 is TGTGCCAGCAGTTTTGACAGGGGATACGGCTACACCTTC. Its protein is CASSFDRGYGYTF.

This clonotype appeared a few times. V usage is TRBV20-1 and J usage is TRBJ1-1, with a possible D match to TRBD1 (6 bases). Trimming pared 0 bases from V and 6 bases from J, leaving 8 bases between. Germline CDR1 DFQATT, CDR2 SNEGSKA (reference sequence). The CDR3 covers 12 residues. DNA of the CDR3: TGCAGTGCTAGAGATGGGGGGCCTGAAGCTTTCTTT. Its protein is CSARDGGPEAFF.

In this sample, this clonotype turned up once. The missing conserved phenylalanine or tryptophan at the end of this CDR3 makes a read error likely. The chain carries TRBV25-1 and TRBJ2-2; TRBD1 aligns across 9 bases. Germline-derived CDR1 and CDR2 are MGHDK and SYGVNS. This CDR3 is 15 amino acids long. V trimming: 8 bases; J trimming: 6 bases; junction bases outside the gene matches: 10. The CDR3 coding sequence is TGTGCCAGCGCTGAGACAGGGGGAGTCGCCGGGGAGCTGTTTCTT. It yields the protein CASAETGGVAGELFL.

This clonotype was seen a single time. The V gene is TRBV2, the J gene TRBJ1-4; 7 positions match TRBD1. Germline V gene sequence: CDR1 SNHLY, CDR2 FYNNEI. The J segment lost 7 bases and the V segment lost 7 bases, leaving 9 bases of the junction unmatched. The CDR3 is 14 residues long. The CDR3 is CASKTRQGIEKLFF. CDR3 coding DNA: TGTGCCAGCAAGACAAGACAGGGAATTGAAAAACTGTTTTTT.

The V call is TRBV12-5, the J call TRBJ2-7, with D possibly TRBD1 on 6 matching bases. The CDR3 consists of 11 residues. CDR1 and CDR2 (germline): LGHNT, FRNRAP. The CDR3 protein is CPMGATYEQYF. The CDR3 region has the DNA TGTCCAATGGGGGCTACCTACGAGCAGTACTTC.

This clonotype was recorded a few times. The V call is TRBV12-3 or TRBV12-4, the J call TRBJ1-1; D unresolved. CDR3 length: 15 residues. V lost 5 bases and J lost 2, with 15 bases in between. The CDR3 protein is CASSPPRWQNTEAFF. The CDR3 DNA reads TGTGCCAGCAGTCCCCCACGCTGGCAAAACACTGAAGCTTTCTTT.

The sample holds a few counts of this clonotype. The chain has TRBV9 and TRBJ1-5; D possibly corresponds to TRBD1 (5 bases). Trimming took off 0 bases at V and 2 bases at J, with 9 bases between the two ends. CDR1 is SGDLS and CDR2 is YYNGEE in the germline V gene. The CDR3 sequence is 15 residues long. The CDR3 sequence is CASSVDRDGNQPQHF. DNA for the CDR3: TGTGCCAGCAGCGTAGACCGGGACGGCAATCAGCCCCAGCATTTT.

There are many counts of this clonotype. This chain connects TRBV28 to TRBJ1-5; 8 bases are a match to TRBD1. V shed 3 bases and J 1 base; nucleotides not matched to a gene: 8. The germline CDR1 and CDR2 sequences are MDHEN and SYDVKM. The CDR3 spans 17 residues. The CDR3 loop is CASSFLGGQASNQPQHF. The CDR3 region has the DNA TGTGCCAGCAGTTTTTTGGGGGGACAGGCGAGCAATCAGCCCCAGCATTTT. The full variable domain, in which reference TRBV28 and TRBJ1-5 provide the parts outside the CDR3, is DVKVTQSSRYLVKRTGEKVFLECVQDMDHENMFWYRQDPGLGLRLIYFSYDVKMKEKGDIPEGYSVSREKKERFSLILESASTNQTSMYLCASSFLGGQASNQPQHFGDGTRLSIL.

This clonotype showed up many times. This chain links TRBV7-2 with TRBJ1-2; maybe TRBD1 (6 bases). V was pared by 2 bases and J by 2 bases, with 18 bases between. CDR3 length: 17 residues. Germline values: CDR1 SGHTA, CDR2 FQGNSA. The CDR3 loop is CASSLQGPKFTNYGYTF. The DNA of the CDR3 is TGTGCCAGCAGCTTACAGGGGCCTAAATTTACAAACTATGGCTACACCTTC.

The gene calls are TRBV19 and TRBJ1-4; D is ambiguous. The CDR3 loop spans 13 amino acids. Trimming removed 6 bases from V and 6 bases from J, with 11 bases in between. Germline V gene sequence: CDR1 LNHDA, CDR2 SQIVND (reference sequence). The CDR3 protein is CASRRTADEKLFF. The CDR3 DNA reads TGTGCCAGTAGAAGGACCGCAGATGAAAAACTGTTTTTT. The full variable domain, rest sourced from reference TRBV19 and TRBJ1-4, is DGGITQSPKYLFRKEGQNVTLSCEQNLNHDAMYWYRQDPGQGLRLIYYSQIVNDFQKGDIAEGYSVSREKKESFPLTVTSAQKNPTAFYLCASRRTADEKLFFGSGTQLSVL.

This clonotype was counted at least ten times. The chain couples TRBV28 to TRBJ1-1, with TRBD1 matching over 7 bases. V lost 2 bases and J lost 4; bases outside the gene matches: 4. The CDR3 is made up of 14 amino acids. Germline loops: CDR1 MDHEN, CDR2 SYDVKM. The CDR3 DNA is TGTGCCAGCAGTTTAGTTGCAGGGGGCACTGAAGCTTTCTTT. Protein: CASSLVAGGTEAFF.

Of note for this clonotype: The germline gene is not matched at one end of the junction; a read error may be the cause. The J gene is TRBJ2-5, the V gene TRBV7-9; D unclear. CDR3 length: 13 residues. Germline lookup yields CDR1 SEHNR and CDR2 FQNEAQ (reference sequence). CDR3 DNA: TGTGCCGGCAGCTTAGCCAACCAAGAGACCCAGTACTTC. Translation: CAGSLANQETQYF. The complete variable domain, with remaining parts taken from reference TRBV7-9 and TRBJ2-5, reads DTGVSQNPRHKITKRGQNVTFRCDPISEHNRLYWYRQTLGQGPEFLTYFQNEAQLEKSRLLSDRFSAERPKGSFSTLEIQRTEQGDSAMYLCAGSLANQETQYFGPGTRLLVL.